A single sample gave rise to the 7 T cell receptor beta chains below, sequenced in a study of T cells expressing NK-cell markers. TCRdb reworked the 5' RACE reads into one entry per CDR3 protein, no DNA. This repertoire includes about 140,000 distinct CDR3 sequences. The sample taken for sequencing was blood T cells: a sorted CD56 or NKG2C T cell subset, CD4+ or CD8+ T cells, or bulk PBMC T cells (not recorded which). These receptors were taken from a man younger than 35 in good health.

The V and J genes are TRBV4-3 and TRBJ2-1; as DNA is missing, the TRBD1 call by TCRdb cannot be tested. Germline assignment: CDR1 LGHNA and CDR2 YSLEER. The CDR3 totals 15 residues. CDR3 loop: CASSNLAAGDNEQFF.

This chain links TRBV6-2 or TRBV6-3 with TRBJ1-4; as DNA is missing, the TRBD1 call by TCRdb cannot be tested. The CDR3 is 17 amino acids. The germline V gene has CDR1 MNHEY and CDR2 SVGEGT. The CDR3: CASSHRPTTGRSEKLFF.

The chain recombines TRBV20-1 with TRBJ2-3. This CDR3 contains 15 residues. The germline V gene has CDR1 DFQATT and CDR2 SNEGSKA (reference sequence). The CDR3 protein is CSARDWDSWGDTQYF.

The chain joins TRBV3-1 to TRBJ2-1; TCRdb indicates TRBD2, and absent DNA this call remains unverified. This CDR3 is built from 14 residues. CDR1 and CDR2 from the germline V gene are LGHDT and YNNKEL (reference sequence). The CDR3 is CASSQVSGTNEQFF.

This chain links TRBV27 with TRBJ2-3; TCRdb lists TRBD1, though no DNA is available to test this call. Germline CDR1 and CDR2: MNHEY and SMNVEV (reference sequence). CDR3 length equals 16 residues. The CDR3 here is CASSLSQGRGTDTQYF.

J is TRBJ1-1 and V is TRBV6-5. Germline CDR1 reads MNHEY; CDR2 reads SVGAGI. The CDR3 length is 13 residues. The CDR3 reads CASSYGSGTEAFF.

J is TRBJ1-1 and V is TRBV5-1. Per the germline V gene, CDR1 is SGHRS and CDR2 is YFSETQ. This CDR3 has 14 amino acids. CDR3: CASSALTRNTEAFF.